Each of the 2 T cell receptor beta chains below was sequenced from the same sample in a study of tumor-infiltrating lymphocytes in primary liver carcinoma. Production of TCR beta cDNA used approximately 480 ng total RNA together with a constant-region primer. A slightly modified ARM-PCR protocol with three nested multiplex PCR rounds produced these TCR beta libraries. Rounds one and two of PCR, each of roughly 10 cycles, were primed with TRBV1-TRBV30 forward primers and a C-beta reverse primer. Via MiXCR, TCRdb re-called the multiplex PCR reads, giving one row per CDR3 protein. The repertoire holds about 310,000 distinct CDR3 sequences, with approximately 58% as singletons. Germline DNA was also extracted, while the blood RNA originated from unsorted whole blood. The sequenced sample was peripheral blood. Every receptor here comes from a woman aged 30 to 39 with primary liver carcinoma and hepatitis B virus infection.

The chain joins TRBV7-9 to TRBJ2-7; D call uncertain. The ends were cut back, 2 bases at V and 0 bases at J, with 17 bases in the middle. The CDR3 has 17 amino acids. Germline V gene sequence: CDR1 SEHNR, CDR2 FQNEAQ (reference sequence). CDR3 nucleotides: TGTGCCAGCAGCTTAACCATGTGGGCGGTTAGCTCCTACGAGCAGTACTTC. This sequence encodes CASSLTMWAVSSYEQYF. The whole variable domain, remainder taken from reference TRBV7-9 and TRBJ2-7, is DTGVSQNPRHKITKRGQNVTFRCDPISEHNRLYWYRQTLGQGPEFLTYFQNEAQLEKSRLLSDRFSAERPKGSFSTLEIQRTEQGDSAMYLCASSLTMWAVSSYEQYFGPGTRLTVT.

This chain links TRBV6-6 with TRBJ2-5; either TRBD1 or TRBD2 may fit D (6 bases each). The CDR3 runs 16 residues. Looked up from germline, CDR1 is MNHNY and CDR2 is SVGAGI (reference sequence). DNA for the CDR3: TGTGTCAGTAGCGTTCCCGGGGGCGCGGGTCAAGAGACCCAGTACTTC. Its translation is CVSSVPGGAGQETQYF.